The present T cell receptor (beta chain) was sequenced within a study of cytomegalovirus exposure and HLA in healthy donors (dated by TCRdb to 2017 to 2019). For context, the study as a whole: The roughly 700 repertoires of the first cohort and the roughly 120 validation repertoires were produced on the same platform, according to a later analysis. The study aimed to test whether signatures of past pathogen exposure could be identified by cataloging public T cell receptors. A separate validation cohort of over 95 different subjects was used in addition to the roughly 670-subject first cohort. High-throughput TCR immunosequencing, statistical association of individual TCRs with disease status, and machine learning were combined to predict cytomegalovirus infection status.

V lost 2 bases and J lost 2 bases; the stretch between them is 9 bases long. CDR1 and CDR2 are read off the germline V gene as SGHTA and FQGNSA. The CDR3 covers 14 residues, taking in both the cysteine and the phenylalanine. Solely the CDR3 DNA is kept, with 42 bases framed from the first base. Worth noting for this clone: Its antigen remains unidentified. No much larger clonotype is one base removed from it; base qualities were not supplied. The same CDR3 can be traced to other DNA sequences in this sample.

The library was built by means of the immunoSEQ multiplex PCR assay. Per the original workflow: A statistical classification framework was developed to diagnose cytomegalovirus status using the catalog of TCR beta chain sequences. This immuneACCESS table, as held by TCRdb, lists in-frame sequences with V and J called but not all clones. Of the missing ones, under half trace to an unresolved V gene in checked studies; the others have no known cause. That table gives V, J and clone size, and the DNA gave D and trimming. Counted in this sample were 150,000 to 200,000 clones; around four fifths of them appeared once. The top ten clones comprise 2% to 2.5% of the sample. Here is what the overall study found, with its caveats: The validation cohort had no HLA typing available for a later analysis, so co-occurrence within that cohort was assessed over all 120 repertoires. In vitro tests confirmed that a few of the cytomegalovirus-associated TCR beta chains recognize cytomegalovirus antigens. Most TCR sequences were seen in very few donors, while some public TCRs were found in many individuals. It was suggested by the authors that the approach could potentially be generalized to other disease states and immunological phenotypes. In a later analysis, TCRs clustered in the first cohort were found to also tend to co-occur in the roughly 130 validation repertoires, with 90% to 95% of cluster scores above 0. The classifier was reported to diagnose cytomegalovirus status with high specificity and sensitivity in both the original and validation cohorts. The study listed 150 to 200 TCR beta chains as associated with cytomegalovirus.

Donors formed part of the validation cohort, which comprised 120 or so subjects and was distinct from the first cohort of under 750 subjects. The chain was built from TRBV7-2 and TRBJ2-5; perhaps TRBD1 is the D gene, with 7 bases matching. This sequence was found in a young man in good health and CMV-seropositive. The sample taken for sequencing was PBMCs. The base sequence is TGTGCCAGCAGCTTATCAGGGGGGCAAGAGACCCAGTACTTC. The resulting protein is CASSLSGGQETQYF. The full variable domain, completed from the reference TRBV7-2 and TRBJ2-5 proteins outside the CDR3, reads GAGVSQSPSNKVTEKGKDVELRCDPISGHTALYWYRQSLGQGLEFLIYFQGNSAPDKSGLPSDRFSAERTGGSVSTLTIQRTQQEDSAVYLCASSLSGGQETQYFGPGTRLLVL.